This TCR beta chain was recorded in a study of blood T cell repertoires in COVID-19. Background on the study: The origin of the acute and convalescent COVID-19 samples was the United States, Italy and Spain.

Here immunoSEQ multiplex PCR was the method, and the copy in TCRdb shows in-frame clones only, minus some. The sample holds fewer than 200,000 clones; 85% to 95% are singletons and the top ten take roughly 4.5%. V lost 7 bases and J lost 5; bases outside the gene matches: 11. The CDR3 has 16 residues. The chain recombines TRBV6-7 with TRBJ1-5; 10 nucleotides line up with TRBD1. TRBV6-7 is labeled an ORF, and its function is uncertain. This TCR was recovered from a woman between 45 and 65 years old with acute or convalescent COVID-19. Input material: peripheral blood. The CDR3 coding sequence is TGTGCCAGCAAAATTACCCGGGACAGGGGAGATCAGCCCCAGCATTTT. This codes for CASKITRDRGDQPQHF.